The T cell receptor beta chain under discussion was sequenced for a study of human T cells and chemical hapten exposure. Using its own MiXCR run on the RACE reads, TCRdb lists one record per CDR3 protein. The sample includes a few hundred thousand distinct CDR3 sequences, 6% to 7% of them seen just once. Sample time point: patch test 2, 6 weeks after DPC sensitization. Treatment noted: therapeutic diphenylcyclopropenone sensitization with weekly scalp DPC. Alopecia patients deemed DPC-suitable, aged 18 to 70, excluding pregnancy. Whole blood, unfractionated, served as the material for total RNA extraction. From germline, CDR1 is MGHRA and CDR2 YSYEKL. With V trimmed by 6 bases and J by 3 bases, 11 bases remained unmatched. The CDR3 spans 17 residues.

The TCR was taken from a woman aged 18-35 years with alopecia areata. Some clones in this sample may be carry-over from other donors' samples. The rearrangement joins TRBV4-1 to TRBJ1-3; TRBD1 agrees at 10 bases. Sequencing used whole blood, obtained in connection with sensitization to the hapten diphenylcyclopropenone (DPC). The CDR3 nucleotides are TGCGCCAGCAGTCTACCAAGACAGGGGGCAGGTGGAAACACCATATATTTT. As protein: CASSLPRQGAGGNTIYF.